These 2 T cell receptor beta chains share one sample of origin, sequenced in a study of blood T cell repertoires in COVID-19. Profiled with immunoSEQ multiplex PCR; TCRdb holds only in-frame clones, not every one. The table shows around 150,000 clones, with 85% occurring only once. What was sequenced was peripheral blood. The source of these receptors is a human donor with acute or convalescent COVID-19. The donor label of this sample is uncertain.

The V call is TRBV7-8, the J call TRBJ1-1, with 8 bases lining up with TRBD1. After removal of 5 bases from V and 8 bases from J, the junction contained 16 bases not matched to a gene. Germline V gene data show CDR1 as SGHVS and CDR2 as FQNEAQ. This CDR3 is built from 16 residues. CDR3 in amino acids: CASSRSGTGWKGEAFF. CDR3 in DNA: TGTGCCAGCAGCAGATCCGGGACAGGATGGAAGGGCGAAGCTTTCTTT.

This clone was counted a few times. CDR3: CASTSTGGRYTGELFF. In DNA, the CDR3 is TGTGCCAGCACCTCTACGGGAGGCAGGTACACCGGGGAGCTGTTTTTT. The V gene is TRBV7-3, the J gene TRBJ2-2; 7 nucleotides line up with TRBD2. Losses at the gene ends were 7 bases for V and 3 bases for J; bases not matched to a gene: 11. The CDR3 spans 16 residues. Germline assignment: CDR1 SGHTA and CDR2 FQGTGA.